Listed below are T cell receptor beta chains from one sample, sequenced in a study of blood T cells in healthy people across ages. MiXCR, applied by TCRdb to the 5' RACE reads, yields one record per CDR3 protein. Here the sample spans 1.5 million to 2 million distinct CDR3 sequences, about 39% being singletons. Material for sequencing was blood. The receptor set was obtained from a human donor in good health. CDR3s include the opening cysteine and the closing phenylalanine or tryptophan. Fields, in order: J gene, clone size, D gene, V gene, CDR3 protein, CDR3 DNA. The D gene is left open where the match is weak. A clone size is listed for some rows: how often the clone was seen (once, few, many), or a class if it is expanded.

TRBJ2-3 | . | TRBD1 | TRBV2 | CASSDGTGPNTQYF | TGTGCCAGCAGTGACGGGACAGGCCCGAATACGCAGTATTTT
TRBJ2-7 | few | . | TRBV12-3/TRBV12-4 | CASSPTEIYEQYF | TGTGCCAGCAGTCCGACAGAAATTTACGAGCAGTACTTC
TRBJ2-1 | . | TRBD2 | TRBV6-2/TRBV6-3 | CASSYLLRGGHEQFF | TGTGCCAGCAGTTATCTGTTGCGGGGGGGCCATGAGCAGTTCTTC
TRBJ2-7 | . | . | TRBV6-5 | CASSYSRSGTSYEQYF | TGTGCCAGCAGTTACTCGAGATCAGGGACCTCCTACGAGCAGTACTTC
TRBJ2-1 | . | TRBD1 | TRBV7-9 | CASSFRDSIYEQFF | TGTGCCAGCAGCTTCCGGGACAGTATTTACGAGCAGTTCTTC
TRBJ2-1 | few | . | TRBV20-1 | CSASADSYNEQFF | TGCAGTGCTTCCGCTGACTCCTACAATGAGCAGTTCTTC
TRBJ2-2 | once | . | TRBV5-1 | CASSLGLGSNTGELFF | TGCGCCAGCAGCTTGGGACTGGGGTCGAACACCGGGGAGCTGTTTTTT
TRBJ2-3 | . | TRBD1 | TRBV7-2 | CASSLGSGQGTDTQYF | TGTGCCAGCAGCTTAGGTTCAGGACAGGGCACAGATACGCAGTATTTT
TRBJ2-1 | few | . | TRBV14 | CASSQGRSPYNEQFF | TGTGCCAGCAGCCAAGGTCGCTCCCCCTACAATGAGCAGTTCTTC
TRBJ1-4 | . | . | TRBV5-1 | CASSTGRTNEKLFF | TGCGCCAGCAGTACGGGACGGACTAATGAAAAACTGTTTTTT
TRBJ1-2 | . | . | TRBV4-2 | CASSQGGGRDVNYGYTF | TGTGCCAGCAGCCAAGGGGGGGGCAGGGACGTGAACTATGGCTACACCTTC
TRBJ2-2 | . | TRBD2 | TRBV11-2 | CASSPLLAGGQVKRNTGELFF | TGTGCCAGCAGCCCACTGTTAGCGGGGGGGCAGGTCAAAAGGAACACCGGGGAGCTGTTTTTT
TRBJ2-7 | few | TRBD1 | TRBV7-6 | CAGSPGQGFHEQYF | TGTGCCGGCAGCCCAGGACAGGGTTTCCACGAGCAGTACTTC
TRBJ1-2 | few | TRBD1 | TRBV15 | CATSRETLGQGDYGYTF | TGTGCCACCAGCAGAGAGACTTTGGGACAGGGTGACTATGGCTACACCTTC
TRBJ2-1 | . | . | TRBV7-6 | CASSRVQGFMEQFF | TGTGCCAGCAGCCGTGTCCAGGGGTTCATGGAGCAGTTCTTC
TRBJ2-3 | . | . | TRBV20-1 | CSARDLWRSGESTDTQYF | TGCAGTGCTAGAGATCTCTGGCGATCGGGGGAAAGCACAGATACGCAGTATTTT
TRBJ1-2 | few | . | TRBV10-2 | CASNERPNGYTF | TGCGCCAGCAATGAGCGGCCCAATGGCTACACCTTC
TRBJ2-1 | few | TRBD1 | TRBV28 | CASRRIGTASSYNEQFF | TGTGCCAGCAGACGAATCGGGACAGCAAGCTCCTACAATGAGCAGTTCTTC
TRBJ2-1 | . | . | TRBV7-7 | CASSLGGPLNNEQFF | TGTGCTAGCAGCTTAGGCGGACCCCTTAACAATGAGCAGTTCTTC
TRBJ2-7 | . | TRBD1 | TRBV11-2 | CASGPGQEYF | TGTGCCAGCGGTCCGGGACAGGAGTACTTC
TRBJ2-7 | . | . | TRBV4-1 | CASSQDSRDGSYGQYF | TGCGCCAGCAGCCAAGATAGTCGGGACGGCTCCTACGGGCAGTACTTC
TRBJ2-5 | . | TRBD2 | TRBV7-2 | CASSSWAGLAGFQETQYF | TGTGCCAGCAGCTCCTGGGCGGGGCTAGCGGGGTTCCAAGAGACCCAGTACTTC
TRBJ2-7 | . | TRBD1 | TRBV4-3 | CASSQVVVGDRGIYEQYF | TGCGCCAGCAGCCAAGTAGTAGTTGGGGACAGGGGTATTTACGAGCAGTACTTC
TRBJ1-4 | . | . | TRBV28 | CASSNAGANEKLFF | TGTGCCAGCAGCAACGCAGGGGCTAATGAAAAACTGTTTTTT
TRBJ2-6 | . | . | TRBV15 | CATSGQEVSGANVLTF | TGTGCCACCAGCGGCCAAGAGGTCTCTGGGGCCAACGTCCTGACTTTC
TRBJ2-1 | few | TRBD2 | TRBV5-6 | CASSQGLVINEQFF | TGTGCCAGCAGCCAGGGACTAGTGATCAATGAGCAGTTCTTC
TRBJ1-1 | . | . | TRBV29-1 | CSVKSRQSNTEAFF | TGCAGCGTTAAGAGTCGACAGAGCAACACTGAAGCTTTCTTT
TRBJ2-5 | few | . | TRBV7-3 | CASSPLPEETQYF | TGTGCCAGCAGCCCCCTCCCGGAGGAGACCCAGTACTTC
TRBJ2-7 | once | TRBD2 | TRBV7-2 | CASRRGREQYF | TGTGCCAGCCGGCGGGGGAGAGAGCAGTACTTC
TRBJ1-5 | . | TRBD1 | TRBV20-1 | CSARGRGLEGQPQHF | TGCAGTGCTAGGGGCAGGGGGTTGGAGGGTCAGCCCCAGCATTTT
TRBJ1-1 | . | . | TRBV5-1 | CASSFEGWDTEAFF | TGCGCCAGCAGCTTCGAGGGTTGGGACACTGAAGCTTTCTTT
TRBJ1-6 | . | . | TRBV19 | CASSTAYSPLHF | TGTGCCAGTAGTACGGCGTATTCACCCCTCCACTTT
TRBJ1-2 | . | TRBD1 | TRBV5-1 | CASSPGQGARLDYGYTF | TGCGCCAGCAGCCCAGGACAGGGGGCTCGGTTGGACTATGGCTACACCTTC
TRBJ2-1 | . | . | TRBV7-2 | CASSFRRDLWGNEQFF | TGTGCCAGCAGCTTCCGCCGGGACCTATGGGGCAATGAGCAGTTCTTC
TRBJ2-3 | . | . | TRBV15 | CATSRVGGGTDTQYF | TGTGCCACCAGCAGAGTCGGAGGAGGCACAGATACGCAGTATTTT
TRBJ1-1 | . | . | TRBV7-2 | CASSLDRTSDTEAFF | TGTGCCAGCAGCTTAGACAGAACCAGCGACACTGAAGCTTTCTTT
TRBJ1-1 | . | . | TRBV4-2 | CASSPNARQQNTEAFF | TGTGCCAGCAGCCCCAACGCCAGACAGCAGAACACTGAAGCTTTCTTT
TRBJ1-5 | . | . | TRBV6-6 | CASSLPAQQPQHF | TGTGCCAGCAGTTTACCCGCCCAACAGCCCCAGCATTTT
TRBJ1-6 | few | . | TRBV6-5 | CASSYAGALSPLHF | TGTGCCAGCAGTTACGCGGGAGCGTTGTCACCCCTCCACTTT
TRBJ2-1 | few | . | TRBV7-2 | CASSFAGGGGEQFF | TGTGCCAGCAGCTTCGCCGGGGGCGGGGGTGAGCAGTTCTTC
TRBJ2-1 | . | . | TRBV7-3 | CASSLLGKAGGGIYNEQFF | TGTGCCAGCAGCCTTCTTGGGAAGGCGGGTGGAGGGATTTACAATGAGCAGTTCTTC
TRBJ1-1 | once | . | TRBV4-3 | CASSQGTVLNTEAFF | TGCGCCAGCAGCCAAGGGACAGTCCTGAACACTGAAGCTTTCTTT
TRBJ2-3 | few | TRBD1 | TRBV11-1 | CASKQGGTDTQYF | TGTGCCAGCAAACAGGGGGGAACGGATACGCAGTATTTT
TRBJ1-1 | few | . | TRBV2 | CASRGVEAFF | TGTGCCAGCCGGGGTGTTGAAGCTTTCTTT
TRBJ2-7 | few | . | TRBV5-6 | CASSSFEMGILYEQYF | TGTGCCAGCAGCTCTTTCGAGATGGGGATACTCTACGAGCAGTACTTC
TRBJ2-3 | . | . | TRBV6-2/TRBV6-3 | CASSSPGPYTDTQYF | TGTGCCAGCAGTTCCCCGGGGCCCTACACAGATACGCAGTATTTT
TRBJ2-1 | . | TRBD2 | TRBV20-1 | CSADSGLAGGSSYNEQFF | TGCAGTGCGGATTCGGGACTAGCGGGGGGTTCTTCCTACAATGAGCAGTTCTTC
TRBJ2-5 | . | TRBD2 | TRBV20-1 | CSARESAGQTQYF | TGCAGTGCTAGAGAGTCAGCGGGGCAGACCCAGTACTTC
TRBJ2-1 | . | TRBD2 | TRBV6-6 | CASSYQAGGNNEQFF | TGTGCCAGCAGTTACCAGGCGGGGGGGAACAATGAGCAGTTCTTC
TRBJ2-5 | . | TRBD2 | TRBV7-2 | CASSPQGLAGVGTQYF | TGTGCCAGCAGCCCTCAGGGACTAGCGGGGGTAGGGACCCAGTACTTC
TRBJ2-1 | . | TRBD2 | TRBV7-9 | CASSPPSGGSYNEQFF | TGTGCCAGCAGCCCACCCAGCGGGGGTTCCTACAATGAGCAGTTCTTC
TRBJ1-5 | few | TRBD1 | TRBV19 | CASSGQGLAQPQHF | TGTGCCAGTAGTGGACAGGGATTAGCTCAGCCCCAGCATTTT